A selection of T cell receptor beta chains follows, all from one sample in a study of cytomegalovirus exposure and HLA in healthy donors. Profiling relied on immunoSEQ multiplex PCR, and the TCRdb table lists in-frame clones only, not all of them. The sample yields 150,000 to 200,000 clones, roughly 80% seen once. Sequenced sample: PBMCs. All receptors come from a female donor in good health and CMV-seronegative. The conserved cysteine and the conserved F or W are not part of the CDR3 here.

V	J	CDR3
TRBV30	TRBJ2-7	AWSVYKGQGPTNLY
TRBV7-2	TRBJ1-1	ASSFGNRGAF
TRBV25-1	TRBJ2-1	ASSEWGTGTGNNEQF
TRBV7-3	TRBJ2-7	ASSLTPSGYYEQY
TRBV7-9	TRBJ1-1	ASNLGSLMNTEAF
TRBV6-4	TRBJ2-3	ASSDHGRRGSTDTQY
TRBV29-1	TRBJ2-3	SVGTYADTQY
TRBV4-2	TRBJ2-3	ASSQDPLAGVTQY
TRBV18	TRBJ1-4	ASSPPSTGTLF
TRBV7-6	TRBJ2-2	ASSLGLAGPTGELF
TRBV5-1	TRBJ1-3	ASSQQGFGNTIY
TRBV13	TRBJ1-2	ASSLTDRANYGYT
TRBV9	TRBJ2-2	ASSPRAGGPLGTGELF
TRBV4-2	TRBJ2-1	ASALGGQDHNEQF
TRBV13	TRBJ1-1	ASSLAPSTEAF
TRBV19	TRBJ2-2	ASSTRGGGTGELF
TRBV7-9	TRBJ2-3	ASCPGLAGTDTQY
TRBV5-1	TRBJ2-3	ASSFRDTQY
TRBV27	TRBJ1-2	ASSLNGGGYGYT
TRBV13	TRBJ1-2	ASSLATGGRGYT
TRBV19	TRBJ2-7	ASSISPGAYEQY
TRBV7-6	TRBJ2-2	ASSSTIAGGGTGELF
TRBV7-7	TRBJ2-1	ASSLGRAPDNEQF
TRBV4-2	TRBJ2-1	ASSQGRQGLYNEQF
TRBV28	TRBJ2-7	ASSLPRTGPSYEQY
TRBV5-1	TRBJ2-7	ASSLAGSGGSRGEQY
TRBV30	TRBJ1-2	AWSLQGYGYT
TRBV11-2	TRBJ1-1	ASGSRQDEAF
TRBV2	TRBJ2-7	ASKNRGRYEQY
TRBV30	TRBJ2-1	AWTDPSGRAYNEQF
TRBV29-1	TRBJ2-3	SVVQGGFDTQY
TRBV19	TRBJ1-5	ASSIAGDSNQPQH
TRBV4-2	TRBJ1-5	ASSPLIGEGNQPQH
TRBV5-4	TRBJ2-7	ASSLGGRVYEQY
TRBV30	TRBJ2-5	AWKFLGEDQETQY
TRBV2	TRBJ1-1	ASSGLAMNTEAF
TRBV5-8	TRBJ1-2	ASSLGERRGGYT
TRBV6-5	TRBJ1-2	ASSYGQGGYT
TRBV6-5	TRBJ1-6	ASSRVQGTGSPLH
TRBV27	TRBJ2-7	ASSFQGPSYEQY
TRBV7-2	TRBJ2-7	ASSLGGGRGSYEQY
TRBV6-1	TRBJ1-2	ASSYRVEWDGYT
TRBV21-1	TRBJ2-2	ASSGLAASGRGGAGELF
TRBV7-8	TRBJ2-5	ASSLQGWETQY
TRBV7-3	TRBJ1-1	ASSPGGDSYLTEAF
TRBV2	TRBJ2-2	ASSGTSGGAWELF
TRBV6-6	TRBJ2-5	ASRLRGLAVQETQY
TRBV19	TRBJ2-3	ASSIDRGGGSRTDTQY
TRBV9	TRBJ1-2	ASSVGGGSYYGYT
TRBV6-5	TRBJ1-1	ASSTPGTRAF
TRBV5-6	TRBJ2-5	ASSLGGAGTIQETQY
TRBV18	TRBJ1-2	ASSPLPSPDGYT
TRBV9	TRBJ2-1	ASSRVGHISYNEQF
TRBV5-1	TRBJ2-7	ASSLAQRSYEQY
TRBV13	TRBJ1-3	ASSPEGTYSGNTIY
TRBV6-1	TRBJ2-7	ASSEGEARGRNEQY
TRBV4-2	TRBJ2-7	ASSQRSGIDEQY
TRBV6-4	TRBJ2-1	ASSDSAGAAYNEQF
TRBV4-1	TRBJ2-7	ASSQERRTAAYEQY